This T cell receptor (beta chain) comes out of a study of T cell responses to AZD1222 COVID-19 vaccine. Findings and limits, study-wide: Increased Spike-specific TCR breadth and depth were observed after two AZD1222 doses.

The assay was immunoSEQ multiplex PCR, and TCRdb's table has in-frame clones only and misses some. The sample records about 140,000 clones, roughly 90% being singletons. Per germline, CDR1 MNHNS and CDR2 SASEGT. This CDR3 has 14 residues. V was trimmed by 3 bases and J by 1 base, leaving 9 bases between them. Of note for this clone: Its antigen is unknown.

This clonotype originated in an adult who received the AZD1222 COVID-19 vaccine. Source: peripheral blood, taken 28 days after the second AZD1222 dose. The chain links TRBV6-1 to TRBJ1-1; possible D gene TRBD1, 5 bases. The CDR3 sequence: CASSELQENTEAFF. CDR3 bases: TGTGCCAGCAGTGAGTTACAGGAGAACACTGAAGCTTTCTTT.